Below are 12 T cell receptor beta chains sequenced from a single sample in a study of blood T cell repertoires in COVID-19. Only in-frame clones appear in the TCRdb table, and some are missing; sequencing was by immunoSEQ multiplex PCR. The sample lists 200,000 to 250,000 clones, over 80% occurring once. Sequencing input: peripheral blood. These receptor sequences come from a woman between 25 and 40 years old with COVID-19, enrolled during active disease.

In nucleotides, the CDR3 is TGTGCCAGCAGCCCGTCCCCCAATCGGTGGGAGGGCCAAGATACGCAGTATTTT. This codes for CASSPSPNRWEGQDTQYF. The V call is TRBV3-1 (or the pseudogene TRBV3-2), the J call TRBJ2-3; TRBD2 matches at 7 bases. J was trimmed by 5 bases and V by 4 bases; bases with no gene match: 18. The CDR3 is 18 residues long. Germline V gene lookup returns CDR1 LGHDT and CDR2 YNNKEL (reference sequence).

This chain connects TRBV19 to TRBJ2-1, with 8 bases fitting TRBD2. The CDR3 has 14 amino acids. The V gene end was trimmed by 7 bases and the J gene end by 4 bases; junction bases not matched to a gene: 6. CDR1 and CDR2 (germline): LNHDA, SQIVND (reference sequence). Here the CDR3 DNA reads TGTGCCAGTAAACTTAGCGGGGAATACAATGAGCAGTTCTTC. It codes for CASKLSGEYNEQFF.

The chain is built from TRBV7-2 and TRBJ2-7; the D gene is possibly TRBD2 (5 bases). This CDR3 spans 15 amino acids. The V end was cut by 6 bases, the J end by 4 bases, with 19 bases between. CDR1 SGHTA and CDR2 FQGNSA come from the germline V gene. DNA of the CDR3: TGTGCCAGCAGTTCATCCACGGGGAGCCCTTACGAGCAGTACTTC. Translation: CASSSSTGSPYEQYF.

In this sample, this clone turned up many times. The chain has TRBV27 and TRBJ2-3, with a possible D match to TRBD2 (5 bases). CDR1 MNHEY and CDR2 SMNVEV come from the germline V gene (reference sequence). The CDR3 loop spans 18 amino acids. Between the trimmed V and J ends, which lost 6 bases and 0 bases, there was a span of 22 bases. The CDR3 DNA follows: TGTGCCAGCAGGGAAGACGGGGTGCCGAGGCCTAGCACAGATACGCAGTATTTT. Protein sequence: CASREDGVPRPSTDTQYF.

Note on this clone: One end of the junction fails to match germline, which may point to a read error. This chain uses TRBV7-3 with TRBJ1-2; 7 nucleotides align to TRBD1. Looked up from germline, CDR1 is SGHTA and CDR2 is FQGTGA. This CDR3 has 13 residues. The CDR3 is CASSIPRQGVLSF. In DNA, the CDR3 is TGTGCCAGCAGCATACCACGACAGGGAGTCCTTTCCTTC.

The V gene is TRBV27, the J gene TRBJ2-5, with 8 nucleotides matching TRBD2. This CDR3 is 14 amino acids long. The germline gives CDR1 MNHEY, CDR2 SMNVEV (reference sequence). With V trimmed by 6 bases and J by 5 bases, 8 bases remained unmatched. CDR3 bases: TGTGCCAGCAGATCCCGGGGGGGAGCTGAGACCCAGTACTTC. Amino acid sequence: CASRSRGGAETQYF.

This clone was observed a handful of times. This chain connects TRBV18 to TRBJ1-2; 7 bases line up with TRBD1. J was trimmed by 7 bases and V by 4 bases; bases with no gene match: 9. CDR1 is KGHSH, CDR2 LQKENI, per germline. The CDR3 length is 14 residues. CDR3 protein: CASSRPGGDSGYTF. DNA for the CDR3: TGTGCCAGCTCACGACCAGGGGGGGATTCTGGCTACACCTTC.

This sequence joins TRBV9 and TRBJ2-6, with D unclear. Per the germline V gene, CDR1 is SGDLS and CDR2 is YYNGEE. The CDR3 is made up of 17 amino acids. The germline V and J ends were trimmed by 5 bases and 0 bases, with 15 bases remaining between them. The CDR3 protein is CASRADAGGSGANVLTF. Here the CDR3 DNA reads TGTGCCAGCAGGGCGGATGCTGGCGGCTCTGGGGCCAACGTCCTGACTTTC.

This rearrangement joins TRBV20-1 to TRBJ2-7, with D perhaps TRBD2 (5 bases). Trimming removed 1 base from V and 7 bases from J, with 8 bases in between. CDR1 and CDR2 from the germline V gene are DFQATT and SNEGSKA (reference sequence). The CDR3 is 11 amino acids. The CDR3 DNA reads TGCAGTGCTAGAGCGGGAAGGGAGCAGTACTTC. This sequence encodes CSARAGREQYF.

This clone was seen more than once but under ten times. The chain combines TRBV7-2 with TRBJ1-2, with D maybe TRBD1 (5 bases). CDR3 size: 13 residues. Germline loops: CDR1 SGHTA, CDR2 FQGNSA. Trimming took off 2 bases at V and 6 bases at J, with 10 bases between the two ends. For the CDR3, the DNA is TGTGCCAGCAGCTTAACGGCCAGGGATGGCTACACCTTC. It specifies CASSLTARDGYTF.

The V gene is TRBV7-2, the J gene TRBJ2-5; 9 positions match TRBD2. After removal of 3 bases from V and 5 bases from J, the junction contained 1 base not matched to a gene. In germline, CDR1 is SGHTA, CDR2 FQGNSA. The length of the CDR3 is 13 residues. The DNA for the CDR3 is TGTGCCAGCAGCTTTAGCGGGAGTGAGACCCAGTACTTC. Translated, it gives CASSFSGSETQYF.

This chain joins TRBV2 and TRBJ2-1; D unresolved. V dropped 8 bases and J dropped 4 bases, with 9 bases sitting between them. This CDR3 comprises 12 residues. Looked up from germline, CDR1 is SNHLY and CDR2 is FYNNEI. DNA for the CDR3: TGTGCCAGCGAGCAGGTTTACAATGAGCAGTTCTTC. Its translation is CASEQVYNEQFF. The full variable domain, rest sourced from reference TRBV2 and TRBJ2-1, is EPEVTQTPSHQVTQMGQEVILRCVPISNHLYFYWYRQILGQKVEFLVSFYNNEISEKSEIFDDQFSVERPDGSNFTLKIRSTKLEDSAMYFCASEQVYNEQFFGPGTRLTVL.